A selection of T cell receptor beta chains follows, all from one sample in a study of shared T cell receptors in the human thymus. Data came from immunoSEQ multiplex PCR; TCRdb stores just in-frame clones and leaves some out. Among hundreds of thousands of clones listed, around 89% were seen once. This sample also belongs to another study, concerning human thymus T cells.

Material: thymocytes. These receptors were obtained from a boy younger than two with a congenital heart defect. Both conserved end residues are part of each CDR3. The D gene is left open where the match is weak. Size is omitted from some rows. Given values are once, few, many or a class for expanded clones.

D	V	size	J	CDR3	DNA
NA	TRBV29-1	NA	TRBJ2-3	CSPTRATDTQYF	TGCAGCCCAACGAGGGCCACAGATACGCAGTATTTT
NA	TRBV28	NA	TRBJ2-5	CASSPRTVKRKETQYF	TGTGCCAGCAGTCCCAGGACAGTGAAAAGGAAAGAGACCCAGTACTTC
TRBD1	TRBV14	NA	TRBJ1-2	CASSPRDREAYGYTF	TGTGCCAGCAGCCCCCGGGACAGGGAGGCCTATGGCTACACCTTC
TRBD2	TRBV4-3	NA	TRBJ2-5	CASSQAGLAGGETQYF	TGCGCCAGCAGCCAAGCGGGACTAGCGGGAGGAGAGACCCAGTACTTC
TRBD1	TRBV10-3	few	TRBJ2-2	CATQPTGYAELFF	TGTGCCACTCAGCCGACAGGGTACGCGGAGCTGTTTTTT
TRBD2	TRBV4-3	NA	TRBJ2-1	CASSQERPPSGGRYNEQFF	TGCGCCAGCAGCCAAGAGAGGCCCCCCAGCGGGGGGCGCTACAATGAGCAGTTCTTC
NA	TRBV18	NA	TRBJ1-2	CASSRREGYGYTF	TGTGCCAGCTCACGACGGGAAGGCTATGGCTACACCTTC
TRBD2	TRBV5-1	NA	TRBJ2-2	CASSLVRSTSGRSTGELFF	TGCGCCAGCAGCTTGGTTCGGTCGACTAGCGGGAGGTCCACCGGGGAGCTGTTTTTT
TRBD1	TRBV6-1	once	TRBJ1-2	CAINHRGRGGYTF	TGTGCCATCAATCACAGGGGGCGGGGGGGCTACACCTTC
NA	TRBV18	once	TRBJ1-2	CASSPGLIQGSAYGYTF	TGTGCCAGCTCACCAGGGTTAATACAGGGTTCAGCCTATGGCTACACCTTC
NA	TRBV6-5	NA	TRBJ2-2	CASSYFGSTTHGELFF	TGTGCCAGCAGTTACTTCGGCAGCACTACCCACGGGGAGCTGTTTTTT
TRBD1	TRBV19	few	TRBJ1-5	CASSIVTGARGQPQHF	TGTGCCAGTAGTATAGTTACAGGGGCCAGGGGGCAGCCCCAGCATTTT
NA	TRBV5-1	NA	TRBJ2-1	CASSWVARGNYNEQFF	TGCGCCAGCAGCTGGGTAGCGAGGGGGAACTACAATGAGCAGTTCTTC
NA	TRBV6-5	NA	TRBJ2-3	CASSYHRRTTDTQYF	TGTGCCAGCAGTTACCATCGGAGGACCACAGATACGCAGTATTTT
TRBD1	TRBV6-5	NA	TRBJ1-1	CASSLRGTGGTEAFF	TGTGCCAGCAGTCTCCGGGGGACAGGGGGAACTGAAGCTTTCTTT
NA	TRBV28	NA	TRBJ2-3	CASSLGTDPGLPVCDTQYF	TGTGCCAGCAGTTTGGGGACCGACCCAGGACTACCCGTCTGCGATACGCAGTATTTT
NA	TRBV5-1	NA	TRBJ1-2	CASSLATELGYTF	TGCGCCAGCAGCTTGGCCACAGAGCTTGGCTACACCTTC
TRBD2	TRBV4-2	NA	TRBJ2-5	CASSQDRAGEETQYF	TGTGCCAGCAGCCAAGATAGGGCGGGAGAAGAGACCCAGTACTTC
TRBD2	TRBV2	once	TRBJ2-1	CASGGTSGRANNEQFF	TGTGCCAGCGGTGGGACTAGCGGGAGAGCGAACAATGAGCAGTTCTTC
TRBD1	TRBV6-6	few	TRBJ1-4	CASSPTQGATNEKLFF	TGTGCCAGCAGCCCTACGCAGGGGGCAACTAATGAAAAACTGTTTTTT
TRBD2	TRBV5-8	NA	TRBJ2-7	CASSLALAAYEQYF	TGTGCCAGCAGCTTGGCACTAGCGGCCTACGAGCAGTACTTC
NA	TRBV7-8	NA	TRBJ1-5	CASSSWLQGTEGNQPQHF	TGTGCCAGCAGCTCCTGGCTCCAGGGAACCGAAGGCAATCAGCCCCAGCATTTT
TRBD1	TRBV6-5	once	TRBJ2-1	CASSYQGAFGEQFF	TGTGCCAGCAGTTACCAGGGGGCGTTTGGTGAGCAGTTCTTC
NA	TRBV4-3	NA	TRBJ1-5	CASSQDPRGSGYQPQHF	TGCGCCAGCAGCCAAGATCCCCGGGGTTCGGGGTATCAGCCCCAGCATTTT
TRBD2	TRBV7-2	NA	TRBJ2-7	CASSLGLAGDEDEQYF	TGTGCCAGCAGCTTAGGGCTAGCGGGAGATGAGGACGAGCAGTACTTC
NA	TRBV27	NA	TRBJ2-7	CASSFIGGEQYF	TGTGCCAGCAGTTTTATAGGGGGCGAGCAGTACTTC
TRBD1	TRBV4-3	once	TRBJ1-4	CASSQDRGQGGEKLFF	TGCGCCAGCAGCCAAGATCGAGGACAGGGTGGTGAAAAACTGTTTTTT
NA	TRBV11-3	NA	TRBJ2-1	CASSSIGGQGSYNEQFF	TGTGCCAGCAGCTCAATCGGGGGGCAAGGCTCCTACAATGAGCAGTTCTTC
NA	TRBV7-2	NA	TRBJ2-7	CASRLWSSYEQYF	TGTGCCAGCAGGCTATGGAGCTCCTACGAGCAGTACTTC
NA	TRBV27	NA	TRBJ1-1	CASSFGQPSPEDTEAFF	TGTGCCAGCAGTTTTGGCCAGCCCTCTCCGGAGGACACTGAAGCTTTCTTT
NA	TRBV27	NA	TRBJ1-4	CASTPRTPPNEKLFF	TGTGCCAGCACTCCTAGGACACCTCCTAATGAAAAACTGTTTTTT
NA	TRBV27	NA	TRBJ1-5	CASTPVGPNQPQHF	TGTGCCAGCACCCCGGTGGGGCCCAATCAGCCCCAGCATTTT
NA	TRBV29-1	NA	TRBJ2-1	CSVEDTLALNNEQFF	TGCAGCGTTGAAGATACCCTAGCGTTAAACAATGAGCAGTTCTTC
TRBD2	TRBV5-1	NA	TRBJ2-1	CASSPGLAGARHNEQFF	TGCGCCAGCAGCCCGGGACTAGCGGGAGCGAGACACAATGAGCAGTTCTTC
TRBD2	TRBV5-4	NA	TRBJ2-1	CASSLHWLAGVSSYNEQFF	TGTGCCAGCAGCTTGCATTGGCTAGCGGGAGTTTCCAGCTACAATGAGCAGTTCTTC
TRBD1	TRBV29-1	NA	TRBJ2-7	CSVYPGTGDSYEQYF	TGCAGCGTTTACCCCGGGACAGGGGATTCCTACGAGCAGTACTTC